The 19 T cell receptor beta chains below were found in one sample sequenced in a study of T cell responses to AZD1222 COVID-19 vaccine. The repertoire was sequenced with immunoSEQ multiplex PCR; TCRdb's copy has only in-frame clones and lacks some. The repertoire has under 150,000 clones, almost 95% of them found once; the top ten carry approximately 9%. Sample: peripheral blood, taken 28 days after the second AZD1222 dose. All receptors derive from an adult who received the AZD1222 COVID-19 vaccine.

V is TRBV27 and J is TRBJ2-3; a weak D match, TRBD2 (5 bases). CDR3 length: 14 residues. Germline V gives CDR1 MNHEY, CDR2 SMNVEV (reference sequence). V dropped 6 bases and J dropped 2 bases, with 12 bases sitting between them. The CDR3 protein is CASSPLGFTDTQYF. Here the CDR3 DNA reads TGTGCCAGCAGCCCACTAGGTTTCACAGATACGCAGTATTTT.

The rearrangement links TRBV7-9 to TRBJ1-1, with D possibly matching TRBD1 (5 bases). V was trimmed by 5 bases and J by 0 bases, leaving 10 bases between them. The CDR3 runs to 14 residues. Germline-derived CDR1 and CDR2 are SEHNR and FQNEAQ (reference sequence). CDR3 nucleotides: TGTGCCAGCAGCCCGGGGGGACTGAACACTGAAGCTTTCTTT. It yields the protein CASSPGGLNTEAFF. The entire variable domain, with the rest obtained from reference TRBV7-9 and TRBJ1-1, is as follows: DTGVSQNPRHKITKRGQNVTFRCDPISEHNRLYWYRQTLGQGPEFLTYFQNEAQLEKSRLLSDRFSAERPKGSFSTLEIQRTEQGDSAMYLCASSPGGLNTEAFFGQGTRLTVV.

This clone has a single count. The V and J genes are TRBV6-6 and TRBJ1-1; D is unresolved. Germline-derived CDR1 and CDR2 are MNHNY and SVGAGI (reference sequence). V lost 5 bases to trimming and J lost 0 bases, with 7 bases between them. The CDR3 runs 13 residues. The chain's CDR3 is CASSLSVNTEAFF. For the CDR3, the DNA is TGTGCCAGCAGTCTCTCGGTGAACACTGAAGCTTTCTTT.

CDR3 DNA: TGTGCCACCGGACAGGTAATGAACACTGAAGCTTTCTTT. It codes for CATGQVMNTEAFF. This sequence joins TRBV14 and TRBJ1-1; 7 nucleotides align to TRBD1. The J segment lost 0 bases and the V segment lost 10 bases, leaving 5 bases of the junction unmatched. The CDR3 covers 13 residues. CDR1 is SGHDN and CDR2 is FVKESK in the germline V gene. Complete variable domain (other parts from reference TRBV14 and TRBJ1-1): EAGVTQFPSHSVIEKGQTVTLRCDPISGHDNLYWYRRVMGKEIKFLLHFVKESKQDESGMPNNRFLAERTGGTYSTLKVQPAELEDSGVYFCATGQVMNTEAFFGQGTRLTVV.

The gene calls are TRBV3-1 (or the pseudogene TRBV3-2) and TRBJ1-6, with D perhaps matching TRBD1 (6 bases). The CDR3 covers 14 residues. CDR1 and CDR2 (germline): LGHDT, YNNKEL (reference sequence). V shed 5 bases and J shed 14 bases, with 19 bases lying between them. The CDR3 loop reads CASSKSETGYTLHF. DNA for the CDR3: TGTGCCAGCAGCAAAAGCGAGACAGGTTACACCCTCCACTTT.

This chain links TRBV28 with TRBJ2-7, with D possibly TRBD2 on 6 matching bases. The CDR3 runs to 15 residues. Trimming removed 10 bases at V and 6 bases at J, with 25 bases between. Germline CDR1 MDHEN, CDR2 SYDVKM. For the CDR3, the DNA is TGTGCCACTGCCCTGGCGGACCTACCCGGGGGCGAGCAGTACTTC. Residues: CATALADLPGGEQYF. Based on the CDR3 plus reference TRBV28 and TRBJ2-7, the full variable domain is DVKVTQSSRYLVKRTGEKVFLECVQDMDHENMFWYRQDPGLGLRLIYFSYDVKMKEKGDIPEGYSVSREKKERFSLILESASTNQTSMYLCATALADLPGGEQYFGPGTRLTVT.

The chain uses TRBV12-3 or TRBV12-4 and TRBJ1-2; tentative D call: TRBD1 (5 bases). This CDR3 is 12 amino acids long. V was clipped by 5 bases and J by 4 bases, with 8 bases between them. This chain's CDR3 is CASSTRVYGYTF. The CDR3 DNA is TGTGCCAGCAGTACCAGGGTCTATGGCTACACCTTC.

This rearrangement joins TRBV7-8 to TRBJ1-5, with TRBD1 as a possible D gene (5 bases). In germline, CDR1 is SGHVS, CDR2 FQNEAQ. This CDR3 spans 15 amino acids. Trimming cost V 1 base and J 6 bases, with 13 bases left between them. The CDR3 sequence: CASSLGQRGPQPQHF. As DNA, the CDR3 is TGTGCCAGCAGCTTAGGGCAGCGGGGCCCTCAGCCCCAGCATTTT.

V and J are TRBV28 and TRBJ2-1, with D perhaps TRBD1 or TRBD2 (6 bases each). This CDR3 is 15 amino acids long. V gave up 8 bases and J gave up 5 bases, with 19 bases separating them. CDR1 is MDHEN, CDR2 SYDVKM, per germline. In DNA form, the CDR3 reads TGTGCCAGCTCTCACAACGGGGGCGGCCACAATGAGCAGTTCTTC. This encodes CASSHNGGGHNEQFF.

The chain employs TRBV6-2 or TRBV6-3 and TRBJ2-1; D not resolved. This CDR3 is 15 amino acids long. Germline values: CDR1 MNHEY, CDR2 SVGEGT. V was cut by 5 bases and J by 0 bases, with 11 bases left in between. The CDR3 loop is CASSPDSSSYNEQFF. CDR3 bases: TGTGCCAGCAGTCCCGACTCCAGCTCCTACAATGAGCAGTTCTTC.

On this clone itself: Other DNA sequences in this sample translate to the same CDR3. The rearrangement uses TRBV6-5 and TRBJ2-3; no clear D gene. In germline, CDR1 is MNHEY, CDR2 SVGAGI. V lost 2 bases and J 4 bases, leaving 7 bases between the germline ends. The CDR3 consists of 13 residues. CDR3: CASSYSVADTQYF. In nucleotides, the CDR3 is TGTGCCAGCAGTTACAGTGTGGCAGATACGCAGTATTTT.

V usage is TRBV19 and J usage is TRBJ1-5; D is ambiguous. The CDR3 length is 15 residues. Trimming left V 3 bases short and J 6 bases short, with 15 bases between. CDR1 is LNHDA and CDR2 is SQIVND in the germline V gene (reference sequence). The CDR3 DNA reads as TGTGCCAGTAGTATTGCCGCATTGTTCAGTCAGCCCCAGCATTTT. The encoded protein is CASSIAALFSQPQHF.

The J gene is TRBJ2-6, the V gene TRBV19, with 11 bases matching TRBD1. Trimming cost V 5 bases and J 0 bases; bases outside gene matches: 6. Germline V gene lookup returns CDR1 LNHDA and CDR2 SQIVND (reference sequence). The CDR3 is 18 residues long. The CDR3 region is CASSVSGTGGSGANVLTF. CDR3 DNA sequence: TGTGCCAGTAGTGTCTCCGGGACAGGGGGCTCTGGGGCCAACGTCCTGACTTTC.

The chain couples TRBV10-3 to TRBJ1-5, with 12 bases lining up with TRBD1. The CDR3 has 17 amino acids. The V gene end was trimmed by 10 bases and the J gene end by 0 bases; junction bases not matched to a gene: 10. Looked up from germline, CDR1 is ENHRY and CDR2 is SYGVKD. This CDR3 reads CATRGQGAGYSNQPQHF. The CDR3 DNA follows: TGTGCCACGCGGGGACAGGGGGCCGGGTATAGCAATCAGCCCCAGCATTTT.

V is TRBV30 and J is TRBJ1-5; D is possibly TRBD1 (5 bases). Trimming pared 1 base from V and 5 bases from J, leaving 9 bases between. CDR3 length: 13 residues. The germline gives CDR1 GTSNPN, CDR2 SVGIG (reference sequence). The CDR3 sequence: CAWSGGLDQPQHF. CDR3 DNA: TGTGCCTGGAGTGGGGGGTTAGATCAGCCCCAGCATTTT.

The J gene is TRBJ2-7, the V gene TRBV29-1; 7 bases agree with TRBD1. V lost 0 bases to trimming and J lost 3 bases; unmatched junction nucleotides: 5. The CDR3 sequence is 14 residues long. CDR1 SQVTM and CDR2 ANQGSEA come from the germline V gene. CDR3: CSVEEQGKVYEQYF. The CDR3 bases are TGCAGCGTTGAAGAACAGGGGAAGGTCTACGAGCAGTACTTC.

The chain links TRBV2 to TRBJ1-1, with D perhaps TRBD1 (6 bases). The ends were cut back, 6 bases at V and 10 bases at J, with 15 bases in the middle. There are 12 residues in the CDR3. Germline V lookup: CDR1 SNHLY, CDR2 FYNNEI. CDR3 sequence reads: CASRPEGGPAFF. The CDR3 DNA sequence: TGTGCCAGCAGGCCAGAGGGGGGCCCAGCTTTCTTT.

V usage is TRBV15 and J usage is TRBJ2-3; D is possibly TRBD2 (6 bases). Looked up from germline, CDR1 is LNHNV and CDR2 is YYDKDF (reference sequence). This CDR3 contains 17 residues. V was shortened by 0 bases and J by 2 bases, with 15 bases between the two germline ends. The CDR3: CATSREIVAVYTDTQYF. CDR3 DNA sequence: TGTGCCACCAGCAGAGAGATCGTAGCGGTGTACACAGATACGCAGTATTTT.

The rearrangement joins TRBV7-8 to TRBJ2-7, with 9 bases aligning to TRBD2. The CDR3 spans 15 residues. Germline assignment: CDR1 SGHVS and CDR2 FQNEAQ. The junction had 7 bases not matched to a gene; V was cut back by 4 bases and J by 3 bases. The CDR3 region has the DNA TGTGCCAGCAGCTACCGACTAGCGGAAGGCTACGAGCAGTACTTC. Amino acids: CASSYRLAEGYEQYF.